This entry lists 2 T cell receptor beta chains sequenced from one sample in a study of regulatory T cells in long-lasting Graves disease. The time point denotes: newly diagnosed GD, antithyroid drugs for less than 3 months. Scientists built the TCR library using RNA that was extracted from PBMCs. Building of the TCR beta libraries involved iRepertoire HTBI primers and Arm-PCR of CDR3 regions. MiXCR was run by TCRdb on the multiplex PCR reads, yielding one entry per CDR3 protein. This sample has around 480,000 distinct CDR3 sequences, with about 16% found just once. The same data also contributed to another study, on T cells in Graves' hyperthyroidism and ophthalmopathy.

The material was peripheral blood mononuclear cells (PBMCs), obtained at new diagnosis, from a patient treated with antithyroid drugs. All receptors derive from a woman aged 35-65 years with Graves disease.

This clonotype was counted between two and nine times. This chain joins TRBV19 and TRBJ2-7; tentative D call: TRBD2 (5 bases). CDR3 size: 14 residues. Trimming took 0 bases from V and 7 from J, leaving 13 bases between them. Per the germline V gene, CDR1 is LNHDA and CDR2 is SQIVND (reference sequence). The CDR3 region has the DNA TGTGCCAGTAGTATAGATCCGGGATCCGGGGAGCAGTACTTC. This translates into CASSIDPGSGEQYF.

There are many counts of this clonotype. The chain recombines TRBV10-2 with TRBJ1-2; D remains ambiguous. The germline gives CDR1 WSHSY, CDR2 SAAADI. This CDR3 comprises 13 residues. With 8 bases removed from V and 4 bases from J, the gap between germline ends came to 14 bases. This chain's CDR3 is CASEGLPGYGYTF. The CDR3 nucleotides are TGCGCCAGCGAGGGCCTTCCGGGCTATGGCTACACCTTC.